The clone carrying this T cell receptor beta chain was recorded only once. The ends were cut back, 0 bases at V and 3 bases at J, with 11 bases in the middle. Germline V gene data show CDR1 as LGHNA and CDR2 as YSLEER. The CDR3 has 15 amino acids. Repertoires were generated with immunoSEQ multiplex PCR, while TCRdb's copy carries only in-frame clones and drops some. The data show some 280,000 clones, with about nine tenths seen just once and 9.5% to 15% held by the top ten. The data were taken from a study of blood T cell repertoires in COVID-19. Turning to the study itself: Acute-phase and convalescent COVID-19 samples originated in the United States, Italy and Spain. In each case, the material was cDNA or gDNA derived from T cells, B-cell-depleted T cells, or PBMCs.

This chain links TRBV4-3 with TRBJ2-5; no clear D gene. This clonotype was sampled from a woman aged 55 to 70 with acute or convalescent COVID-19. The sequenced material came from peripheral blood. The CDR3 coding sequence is TGCGCCAGCAGCCAAGATCAGTACCTGAAAGAGACCCAGTACTTC. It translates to CASSQDQYLKETQYF.